The rows below give T cell receptor beta chains drawn from one sample of a study of multiple sclerosis patients with progressive multifocal leukoencephalopathy. Sequencing used immunoSEQ multiplex PCR; TCRdb keeps in-frame clones, though not all of them. Found here are about 30,000 clones, roughly 89% of them singletons; the top ten hold approximately 1.3%. This sample comprised PBMCs, obtained from a patient treated with natalizumab. These receptors all come from a human donor with multiple sclerosis. The CDR3 runs from the conserved cysteine through the conserved F or W. The D gene is left open where the match is weak. Clone size is shown for a subset of rows, as once, few, many or a class of expanded clone.

CDR3nt,CDR3aa,abundance,d_gene,j_gene,v_gene
TGTGCCATCACCTTAAGGGACGGCGATCGGGAGCAGTTCTTC,CAITLRDGDREQFF,.,.,TRBJ2-1,TRBV10-3
TGTGCCAGCAGTGAAGGAGGGGGCGCAGAGACCCAGTACTTC,CASSEGGGAETQYF,few,TRBD1,TRBJ2-5,TRBV6-1
TGTGCCAGCAGCTTCCAGGGAGCAGATACGCAGTATTTT,CASSFQGADTQYF,.,.,TRBJ2-3,TRBV5-5
TGTGCCAGCAGCTTAGCGCCCACAGGGGGCAGTGAAGCTTTCTTT,CASSLAPTGGSEAFF,.,TRBD1,TRBJ1-1,TRBV7-2
TGTGCCAGCAGCTTTAGTCAGGGAAGGGAAAAACTGTTTTTT,CASSFSQGREKLFF,few,.,TRBJ1-4,TRBV7-9
TGTGCCAGCGGGGGAGGTCCCGTCCTGACTTTC,CASGGGPVLTF,.,.,TRBJ2-6,TRBV2
TGTGCCAGCAGCCCTGAGAGGGGGAGGTACACTGAAGCTTTCTTT,CASSPERGRYTEAFF,few,.,TRBJ1-1,TRBV27
TGTGCCAGCAGTGACTCTAGGACTAGCGCTCAGTTCTTC,CASSDSRTSAQFF,.,TRBD2,TRBJ2-1,TRBV6-4
TGTGCCAGCAGCTTAGGTAGCGACCGCACAGATACGCAGTATTTT,CASSLGSDRTDTQYF,.,.,TRBJ2-3,TRBV7-9
TGTGCCAGCAGCTTTACCCGGGACGAGCAGTATTTT,CASSFTRDEQYF,.,.,TRBJ2-3,TRBV7-9
TGTGCCAGCAGCGTAGAGGCAGGGCCCGCTCAGCCCCAGCATTTT,CASSVEAGPAQPQHF,.,.,TRBJ1-5,TRBV9
TGTGCCAGCAGCGGACGGATTGACCTAATCTATGGCTACACCTTC,CASSGRIDLIYGYTF,.,.,TRBJ1-2,TRBV28
TGCAGTGCTGGCGGAGAAAGGACCCAGTACTTC,CSAGGERTQYF,once,.,TRBJ2-5,TRBV20-1
TGTGCCAGCAGTGAAGGGTGGGGACTTAATGAAAAACTGTTTTTT,CASSEGWGLNEKLFF,.,.,TRBJ1-4,TRBV2
TGTGCCAGCAGCCCACGGGGACAGGGGTATGGCTACACCTTC,CASSPRGQGYGYTF,.,TRBD1,TRBJ1-2,TRBV5-6
TGTGCCACCAGCAGAGATGACAGCCCCTACGAGCAGTACTTC,CATSRDDSPYEQYF,.,.,TRBJ2-7,TRBV15
TGTGCCAGCAGCATATACGAGCAGTACTTC,CASSIYEQYF,.,.,TRBJ2-7,TRBV2
TGTGCCAGCAGACCGGGACTGGGAGCGGATACGCAGTATTTT,CASRPGLGADTQYF,.,.,TRBJ2-3,TRBV2
TGTGCCAGCAGCTCGGACGGACGGGAGACCCAGTACTTC,CASSSDGRETQYF,.,.,TRBJ2-5,TRBV7-7
TGTGCCAGCAGCCGGACAGGGGGCTCCTATAATTCACCCCTCCACTTT,CASSRTGGSYNSPLHF,.,TRBD1,TRBJ1-6,TRBV7-3
TGCGCCAGCAGCTCGGGACAGGGGTCTATCTACGAGCAGTACTTC,CASSSGQGSIYEQYF,.,TRBD1,TRBJ2-7,TRBV5-1
TGTGCCAGCAGCTATGGGGCGGGGGGAGATACGCAGTATTTT,CASSYGAGGDTQYF,.,TRBD2,TRBJ2-3,TRBV5-6
TGCGCCAGCAGTAGGGACAGGGGCGTAAATCAGCCCCAGCATTTT,CASSRDRGVNQPQHF,.,TRBD1,TRBJ1-5,TRBV10-2
TGTGCCAGCAGCCAAGAAGGAGAGACCCAGTACTTC,CASSQEGETQYF,.,.,TRBJ2-5,TRBV4-2
TGTGCCAGCTCACCAAGAGACAGTACAACATACGAGCAGTACTTC,CASSPRDSTTYEQYF,.,.,TRBJ2-7,TRBV18
TGCAGTGCTAGGACAGACGAGCAGTACTTC,CSARTDEQYF,.,.,TRBJ2-7,TRBV20-1
TGTGCCAGCACCGGGACTTATGGTGAGCAGTTCTTC,CASTGTYGEQFF,.,.,TRBJ2-1,TRBV9
TGCGCCAGCAGCCAAGATCCGGGCGGGTCCTACGAGCAGTACTTC,CASSQDPGGSYEQYF,.,.,TRBJ2-7,TRBV4-1
TGTGCCATCAGCCCCAGGGACATAATGGCCTACAATGAGCAGTTCTTC,CAISPRDIMAYNEQFF,once,.,TRBJ2-1,TRBV10-3
TGTGCCAGCAGTTTATCGGCAGCCACCTCTGGAAACACCATATATTTT,CASSLSAATSGNTIYF,.,.,TRBJ1-3,TRBV27
TGTGCCACCGAACCCCCCCAGCCTAAAACACCCCTCCACTTT,CATEPPQPKTPLHF,.,.,TRBJ1-6,TRBV28
TGTGCCAGCAACTACAGGGGGCCCTACGAGCAGTACTTC,CASNYRGPYEQYF,few,TRBD1,TRBJ2-7,TRBV6-6
TGTGCCAGTCAAGGACAGGGAGACTATGGCTACACCTTC,CASQGQGDYGYTF,.,TRBD1,TRBJ1-2,TRBV19